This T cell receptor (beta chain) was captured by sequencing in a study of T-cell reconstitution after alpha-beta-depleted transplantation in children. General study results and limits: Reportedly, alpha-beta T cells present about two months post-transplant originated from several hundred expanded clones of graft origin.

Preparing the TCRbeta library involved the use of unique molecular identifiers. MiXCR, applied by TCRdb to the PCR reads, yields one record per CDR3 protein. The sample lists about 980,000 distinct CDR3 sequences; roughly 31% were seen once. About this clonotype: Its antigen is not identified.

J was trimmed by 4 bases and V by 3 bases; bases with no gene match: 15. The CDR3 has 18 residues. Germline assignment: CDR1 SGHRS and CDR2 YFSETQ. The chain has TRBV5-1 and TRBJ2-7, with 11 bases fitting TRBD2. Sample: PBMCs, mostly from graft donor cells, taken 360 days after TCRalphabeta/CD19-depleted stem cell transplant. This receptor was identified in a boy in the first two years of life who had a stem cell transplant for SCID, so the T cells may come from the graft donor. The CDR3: CASSSTSGELISPYEQYF. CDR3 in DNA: TGCGCCAGCAGCTCGACTAGCGGGGAGCTAATTTCCCCATACGAGCAGTACTTC.